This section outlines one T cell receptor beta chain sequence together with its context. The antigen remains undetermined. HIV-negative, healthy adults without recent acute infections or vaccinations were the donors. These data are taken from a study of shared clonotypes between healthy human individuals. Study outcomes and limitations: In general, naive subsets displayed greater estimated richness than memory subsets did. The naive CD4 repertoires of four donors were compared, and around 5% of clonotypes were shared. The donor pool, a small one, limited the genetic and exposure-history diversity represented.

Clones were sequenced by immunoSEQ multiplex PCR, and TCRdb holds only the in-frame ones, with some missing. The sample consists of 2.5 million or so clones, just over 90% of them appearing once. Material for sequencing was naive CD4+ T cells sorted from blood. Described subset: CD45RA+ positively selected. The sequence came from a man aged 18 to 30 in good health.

CDR3 nucleotide sequence: TGTGCCAGCAGCCACAGCGGGACTAGCACAGATACGCAGTATTTT. As protein: CASSHSGTSTDTQYF. The chain is built from TRBV6-5 and TRBJ2-3; 7 bases agree with TRBD2. This CDR3 is 15 amino acids long. V shed 6 bases, J shed 0 bases, and the junction held 6 bases outside the gene matches. CDR1 is MNHEY and CDR2 is SVGAGI in the germline V gene.